The clone carrying this T cell receptor (beta chain) was found a few times. The CDR3 covers 12 residues. Losses at the gene ends were 5 bases for V and 7 bases for J; bases not matched to a gene: 4. From germline, CDR1 is MNHEY and CDR2 SVGEGT. The data belong to a study of blood T cell repertoires in COVID-19. Repertoires were generated with immunoSEQ multiplex PCR, while TCRdb's copy carries only in-frame clones and drops some. The profile shows about 54,000 clones, over 65% of them singletons. The chain couples TRBV6-2 or TRBV6-3 to TRBJ1-2; TRBD1 agrees at 7 bases. Sequencing was performed on peripheral blood. The clonotype originates from a human donor in a cohort sampled during active COVID-19. CDR3 protein: CASSTQGPGYTF. The CDR3 region has the DNA TGTGCCAGCAGTACACAGGGGCCTGGCTACACCTTC.